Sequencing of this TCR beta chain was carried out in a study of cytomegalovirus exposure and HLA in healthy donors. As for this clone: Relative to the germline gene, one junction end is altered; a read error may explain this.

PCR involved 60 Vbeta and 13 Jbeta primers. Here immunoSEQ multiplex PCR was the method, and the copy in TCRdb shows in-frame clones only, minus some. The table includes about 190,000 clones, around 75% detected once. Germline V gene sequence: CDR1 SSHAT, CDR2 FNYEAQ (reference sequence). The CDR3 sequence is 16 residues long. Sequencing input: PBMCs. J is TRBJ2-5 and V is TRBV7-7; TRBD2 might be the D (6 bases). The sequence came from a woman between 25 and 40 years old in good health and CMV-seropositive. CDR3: CASSPPGGDLQETQHF. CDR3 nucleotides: TGTGCTAGCAGCCCTCCCGGCGGGGACCTCCAAGAGACCCAGCACTTC.